Listed here is a single TCR beta chain. Antigen specificity is unknown. CD45RO-negative cells were positively selected for CCR7, leaving out terminally differentiated effector memory CD45RA+ cells. The sample is drawn from a study of shared clonotypes between healthy human individuals. Study results and limitations: Read depth was anticipated to influence clonotype sharing among donors. A small donor pool kept down the genetic and exposure-history diversity that was represented.

When replicate PCRs were run on sorted subsets, they used about 200 ng DNA, some 33,000 T cell genomes. Per the authors' pipeline: Junction-only sequences without quality scores were provided by ImmunoSEQ, so filtering was different. TCRdb's table, derived via immunoSEQ multiplex PCR, lists solely in-frame clones and lacks some. That table supplies the V and J calls and clone size; D and trimming were determined from the DNA. This sample has about 2.2 million clones, with more than 85% found just once. The germline V gene has CDR1 SEHNR and CDR2 FQNEAQ (reference sequence). This CDR3 is 16 amino acids long. After removal of 5 bases from V and 0 bases from J, the junction contained 7 bases not matched to a gene.

What was sequenced was naive CD8+ T cells from PBMCs. The sequence came from a man aged 18 to 30 in good health. Some clones in this sample may be carry-over from other donors' samples. The rearrangement joins TRBV7-9 to TRBJ2-5; 9 bases are shared with TRBD1. CDR3 region: CASSPPGTGYQETQYF. As DNA, the CDR3 is TGTGCCAGCAGCCCCCCCGGGACAGGGTACCAAGAGACCCAGTACTTC.